The entry that follows covers one TCR beta chain sequence. Antigen: not known. The study ran its PCR with 60 Vbeta and 13 Jbeta primers. TCRdb's table, derived via immunoSEQ multiplex PCR, lists solely in-frame clones and lacks some. This sample has some 130,000 clones, with about 80% found just once. The data are from a study of cytomegalovirus exposure and HLA in healthy donors. Study outcomes and limitations: Later work found most CMV-associated TCR beta chains apparently HLA-restricted. As confirmed in vitro, a few CMV-associated chains were specific for CMV antigens. As a later analysis showed, a missense DCLRE1C variant was linked to trimming of TCR beta V- and J-genes. Most TCRs appeared rarely, but some public TCRs recurred in many donors.

This TCR was sampled from a woman in her forties or fifties in good health and CMV-seronegative. The sequencing sample was made of PBMCs.

CDR3 sequence (DNA): TGTGCCAGTAGTATTTCGCGGGATTTTGGAGATACGCAGTATTTT. Translation: CASSISRDFGDTQYF. J is TRBJ2-3 and V is TRBV19; D perhaps matches TRBD2 (6 bases). Germline CDR1 LNHDA, CDR2 SQIVND (reference sequence). V lost 3 bases and J lost 5, with 15 bases in between. The CDR3 extends over 15 amino acids.